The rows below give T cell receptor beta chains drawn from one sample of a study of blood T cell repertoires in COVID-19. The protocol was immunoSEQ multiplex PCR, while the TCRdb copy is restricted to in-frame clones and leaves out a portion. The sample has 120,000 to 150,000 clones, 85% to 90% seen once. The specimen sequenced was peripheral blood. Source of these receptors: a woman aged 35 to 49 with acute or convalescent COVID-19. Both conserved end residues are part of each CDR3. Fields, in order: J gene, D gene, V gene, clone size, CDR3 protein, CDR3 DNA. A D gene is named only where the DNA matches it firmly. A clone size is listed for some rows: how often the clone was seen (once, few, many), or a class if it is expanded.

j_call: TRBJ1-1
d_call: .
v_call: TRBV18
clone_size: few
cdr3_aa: CASSPLIRGGGGTEAFF
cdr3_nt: TGTGCCAGCTCACCACTCATAAGAGGGGGAGGGGGCACTGAAGCTTTCTTT

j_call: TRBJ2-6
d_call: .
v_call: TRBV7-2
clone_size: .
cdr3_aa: CAAVVGPSSSSGANVLTF
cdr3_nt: TGTGCCGCGGTCGTGGGGCCATCCTCAAGCTCTGGGGCCAACGTCCTGACTTTC

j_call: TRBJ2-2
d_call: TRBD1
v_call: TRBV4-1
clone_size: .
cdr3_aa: CASSQTMGIGGFGELFF
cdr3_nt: TGCGCCAGCAGCCAAACAATGGGCATAGGGGGCTTCGGGGAGCTGTTTTTT

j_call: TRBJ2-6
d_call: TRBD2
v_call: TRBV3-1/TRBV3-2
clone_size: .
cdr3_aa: CASSRRGGSGANVLTF
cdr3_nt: TGTGCCAGCAGCCGGCGGGGGGGCTCTGGGGCCAACGTCCTGACTTTC

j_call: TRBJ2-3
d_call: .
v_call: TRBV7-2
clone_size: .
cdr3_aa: CASSSSSPSTDTQYF
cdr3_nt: TGTGCCAGCAGCTCGTCTAGCCCTAGCACAGATACGCAGTATTTT

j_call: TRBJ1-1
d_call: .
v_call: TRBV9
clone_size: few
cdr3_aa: CASSLAMNTEAFF
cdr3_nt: TGTGCCAGCAGCCTGGCCATGAACACTGAAGCTTTCTTT

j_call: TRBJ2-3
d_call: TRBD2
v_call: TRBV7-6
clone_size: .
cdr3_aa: CASSSGLAGVGYTQYF
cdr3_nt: TGTGCCAGCAGCTCGGGACTAGCGGGGGTAGGGTATACGCAGTATTTT

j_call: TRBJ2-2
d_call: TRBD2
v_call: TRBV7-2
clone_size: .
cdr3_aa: CASSFVAGGPAGELFF
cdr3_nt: TGTGCCAGCAGCTTCGTAGCGGGAGGGCCGGCCGGGGAGCTGTTTTTT

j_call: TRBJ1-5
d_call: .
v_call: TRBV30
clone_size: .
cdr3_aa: CAWSVLSRPQHF
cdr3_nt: TGTGCCTGGAGTGTACTGTCGCGGCCCCAGCATTTT

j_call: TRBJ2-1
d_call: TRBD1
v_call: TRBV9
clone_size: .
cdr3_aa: CASSPGGSSYNEQFF
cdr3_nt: TGTGCCAGCAGCCCAGGGGGTAGCTCCTACAATGAGCAGTTCTTC

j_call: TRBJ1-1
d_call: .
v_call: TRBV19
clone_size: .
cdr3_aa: CASSTGLATEAFF
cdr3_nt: TGTGCCAGTAGTACAGGACTTGCCACTGAAGCTTTCTTT

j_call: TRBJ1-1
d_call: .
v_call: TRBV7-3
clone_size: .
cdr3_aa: CASSLTGAGVNTEAFF
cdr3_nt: TGTGCCAGCAGCTTAACCGGGGCAGGGGTGAACACTGAAGCTTTCTTT

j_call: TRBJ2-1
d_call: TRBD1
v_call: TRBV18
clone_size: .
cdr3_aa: CASQKGQGNNEQFF
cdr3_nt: TGTGCCAGCCAAAAGGGACAGGGGAACAATGAGCAGTTCTTC

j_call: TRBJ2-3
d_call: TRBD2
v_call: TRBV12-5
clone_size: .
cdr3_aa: CASQGLAGGNTQYF
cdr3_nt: TGTGCTAGCCAGGGACTAGCGGGGGGAAATACGCAGTATTTT

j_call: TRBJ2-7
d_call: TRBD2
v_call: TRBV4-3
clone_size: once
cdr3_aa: CASSQGSAGGYEQYF
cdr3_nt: TGCGCCAGCAGCCAAGGAAGCGCGGGGGGCTACGAGCAGTACTTC

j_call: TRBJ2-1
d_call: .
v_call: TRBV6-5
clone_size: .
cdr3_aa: CASSYSAGNEQFF
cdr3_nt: TGTGCCAGCAGTTACTCGGCCGGGAATGAGCAGTTCTTC

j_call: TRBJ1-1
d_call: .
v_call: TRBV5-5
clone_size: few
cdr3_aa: CASSLVGAGAEAFF
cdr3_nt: TGTGCCAGCAGCTTGGTAGGGGCAGGGGCTGAAGCTTTCTTT

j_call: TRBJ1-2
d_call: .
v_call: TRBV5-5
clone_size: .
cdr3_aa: CASSSGNYGYTF
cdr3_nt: TGTGCCAGCAGCTCGGGGAACTATGGCTACACCTTC

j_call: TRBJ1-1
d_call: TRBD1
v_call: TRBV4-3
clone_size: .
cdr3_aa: CASSPKEDRGNTEAFF
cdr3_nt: TGCGCCAGCAGCCCCAAAGAGGACAGGGGGAACACTGAAGCTTTCTTT

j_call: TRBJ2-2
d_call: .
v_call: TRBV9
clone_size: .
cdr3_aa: CASSVGGNTGELFF
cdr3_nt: TGTGCCAGCAGCGTTGGGGGCAACACCGGGGAGCTGTTTTTT

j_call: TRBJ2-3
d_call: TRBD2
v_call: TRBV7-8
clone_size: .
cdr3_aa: CASSLAGLAGGYTDTQYF
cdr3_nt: TGTGCCAGCAGCTTAGCGGGACTAGCGGGGGGATACACAGATACGCAGTATTTT

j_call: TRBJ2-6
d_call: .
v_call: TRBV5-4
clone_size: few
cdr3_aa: CASSWQGSGANVLTF
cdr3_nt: TGTGCCAGCAGCTGGCAGGGGTCCGGGGCCAACGTCCTGACTTTC

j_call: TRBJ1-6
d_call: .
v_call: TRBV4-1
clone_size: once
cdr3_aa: CASSQEAGPVHF
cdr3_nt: TGCGCCAGCAGCCAAGAAGCGGGCCCCGTCCACTTT

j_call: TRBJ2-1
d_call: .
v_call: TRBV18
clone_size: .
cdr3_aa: CASSPTGLPGNEQFF
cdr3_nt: TGTGCCAGCTCACCCACGGGACTCCCGGGGAATGAGCAGTTCTTC

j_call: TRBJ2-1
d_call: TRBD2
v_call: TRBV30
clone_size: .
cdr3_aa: CAWSTGLAGAEQFF
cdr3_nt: TGTGCCTGGAGTACGGGACTAGCGGGAGCTGAGCAGTTCTTC

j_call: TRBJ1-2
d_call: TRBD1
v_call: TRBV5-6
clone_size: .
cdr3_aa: CASRFRPTGDYYGYTF
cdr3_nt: TGTGCCAGCAGGTTTAGACCGACAGGGGACTACTATGGCTACACCTTC

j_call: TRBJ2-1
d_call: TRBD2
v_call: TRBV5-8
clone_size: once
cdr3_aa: CASSPRGGGYNEQFF
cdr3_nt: TGTGCCAGCAGCCCGCGTGGGGGGGGATACAATGAGCAGTTCTTC

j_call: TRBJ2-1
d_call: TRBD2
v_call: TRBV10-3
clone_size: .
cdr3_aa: CAISDLTSGRASEQFF
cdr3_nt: TGTGCCATCAGTGACTTAACTAGCGGGAGGGCCAGTGAGCAGTTCTTC

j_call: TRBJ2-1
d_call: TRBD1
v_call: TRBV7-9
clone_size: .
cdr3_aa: CASSSSGQGAFHEQFF
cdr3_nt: TGTGCCAGCAGCTCCTCGGGACAGGGGGCTTTCCATGAGCAGTTCTTC

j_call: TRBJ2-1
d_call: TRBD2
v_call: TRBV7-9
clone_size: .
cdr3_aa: CASSLASGRALGEQFF
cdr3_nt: TGTGCCAGCAGCTTAGCTAGCGGGAGGGCCTTGGGAGAGCAGTTCTTC

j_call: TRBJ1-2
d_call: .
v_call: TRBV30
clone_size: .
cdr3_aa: CAWSVTGDGYTF
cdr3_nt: TGTGCCTGGAGTGTAACAGGAGATGGCTACACCTTC

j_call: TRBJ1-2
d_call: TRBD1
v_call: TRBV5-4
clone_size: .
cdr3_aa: CASTPSGGQGLWGYTF
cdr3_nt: TGTGCCAGCACACCTTCTGGGGGACAGGGACTATGGGGTTACACCTTC

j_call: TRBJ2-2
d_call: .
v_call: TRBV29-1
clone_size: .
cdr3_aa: CSVEQDPRRMFF
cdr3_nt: TGCAGCGTTGAACAAGATCCCCGGAGGATGTTTTTT

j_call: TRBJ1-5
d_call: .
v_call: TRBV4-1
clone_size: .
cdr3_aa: CASSRDYNQPQHF
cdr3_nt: TGCGCCAGCAGCCGGGACTACAATCAGCCCCAGCATTTT

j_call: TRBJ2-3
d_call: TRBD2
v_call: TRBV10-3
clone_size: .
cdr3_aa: CAISGRRTSGGSDTQYF
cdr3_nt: TGTGCCATCAGTGGCCGCCGGACTAGCGGGGGATCAGATACGCAGTATTTT

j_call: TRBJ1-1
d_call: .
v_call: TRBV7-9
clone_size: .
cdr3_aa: CASRYIEGSNTEAFF
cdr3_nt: TGTGCCAGCAGGTATATAGAGGGTTCGAACACTGAAGCTTTCTTT

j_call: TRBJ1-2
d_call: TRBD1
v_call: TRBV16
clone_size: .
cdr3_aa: CASSPRTGGVTYGYTF
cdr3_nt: TGTGCCAGCAGCCCTAGGACAGGGGGGGTGACCTATGGCTACACCTTC

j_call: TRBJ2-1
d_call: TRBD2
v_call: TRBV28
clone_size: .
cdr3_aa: CASSPPSGFLREQFF
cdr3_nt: TGTGCCAGCAGTCCCCCTAGCGGATTCCTTAGGGAGCAGTTCTTC

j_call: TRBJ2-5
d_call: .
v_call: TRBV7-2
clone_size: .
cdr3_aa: CASSFGASETQYF
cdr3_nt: TGTGCCAGCAGCTTCGGAGCATCCGAGACCCAGTACTTC

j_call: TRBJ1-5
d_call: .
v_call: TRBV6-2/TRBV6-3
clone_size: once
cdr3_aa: CASSSRVEQPQHF
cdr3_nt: TGTGCCAGCAGCTCCAGGGTGGAACAGCCCCAGCATTTT

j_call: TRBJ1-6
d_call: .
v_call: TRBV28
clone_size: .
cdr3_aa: CASSLVGGNSPLHF
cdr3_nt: TGTGCCAGCAGTTTGGTAGGAGGTAATTCACCCCTCCACTTT

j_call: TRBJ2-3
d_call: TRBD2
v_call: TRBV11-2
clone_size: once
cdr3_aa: CASSLVRGDTDTQYF
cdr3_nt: TGTGCCAGCAGCTTAGTGCGGGGGGACACAGATACGCAGTATTTT

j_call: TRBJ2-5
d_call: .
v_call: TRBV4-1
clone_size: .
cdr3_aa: CASSQGQALEETQYF
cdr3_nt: TGCGCCAGCAGCCAAGGGCAGGCTTTAGAAGAGACCCAGTACTTC

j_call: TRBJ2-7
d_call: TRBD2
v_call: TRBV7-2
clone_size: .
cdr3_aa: CASSLGLAGSGEQYF
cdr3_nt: TGTGCCAGCAGCTTGGGACTAGCGGGATCGGGTGAGCAGTACTTC

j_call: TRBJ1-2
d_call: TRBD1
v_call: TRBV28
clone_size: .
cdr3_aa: CASSPGDRESSGYTF
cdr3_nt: TGTGCCAGCAGCCCCGGGGACAGGGAAAGTTCTGGCTACACCTTC

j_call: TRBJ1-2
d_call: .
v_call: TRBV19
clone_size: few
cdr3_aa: CASSTTRLQGFGYGYTF
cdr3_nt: TGTGCCAGTAGTACCACCCGTCTGCAGGGGTTTGGCTATGGCTACACCTTC

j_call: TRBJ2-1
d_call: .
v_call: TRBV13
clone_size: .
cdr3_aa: CASSPGWENEQFF
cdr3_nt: TGTGCCAGCAGCCCCGGATGGGAGAATGAGCAGTTCTTC

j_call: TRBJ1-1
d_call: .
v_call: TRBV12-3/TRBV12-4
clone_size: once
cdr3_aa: CASSSNGNREAFF
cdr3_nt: TGTGCCAGCAGTTCAAACGGCAACAGGGAAGCTTTCTTT

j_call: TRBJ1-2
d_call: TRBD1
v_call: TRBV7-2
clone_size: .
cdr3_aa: CASSLGDRSWSYGYTF
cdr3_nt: TGTGCCAGCAGCTTAGGGGACAGGAGTTGGTCCTATGGCTACACCTTC

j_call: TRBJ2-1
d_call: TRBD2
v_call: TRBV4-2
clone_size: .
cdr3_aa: CASSQDWGLNYNEQFF
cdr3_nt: TGTGCCAGCAGCCAAGATTGGGGACTAAACTACAATGAGCAGTTCTTC

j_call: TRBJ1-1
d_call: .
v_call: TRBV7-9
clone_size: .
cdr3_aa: CASSWADSNTEAFF
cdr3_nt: TGTGCCAGCAGCTGGGCCGACAGTAACACTGAAGCTTTCTTT

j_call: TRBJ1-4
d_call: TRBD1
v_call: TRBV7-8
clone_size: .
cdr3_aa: CASSSTGGWGEKLFF
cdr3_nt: TGTGCCAGCAGCTCTACAGGGGGCTGGGGTGAAAAACTGTTTTTT

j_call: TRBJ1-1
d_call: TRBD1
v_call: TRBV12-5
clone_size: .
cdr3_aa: CASGFKGADTEAFF
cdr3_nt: TGTGCTAGTGGTTTCAAGGGGGCGGACACTGAAGCTTTCTTT

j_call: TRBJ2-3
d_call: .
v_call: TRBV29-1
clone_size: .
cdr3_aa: CSVEGGQSADTQYF
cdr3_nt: TGCAGCGTTGAGGGCGGGCAGAGCGCAGATACGCAGTATTTT

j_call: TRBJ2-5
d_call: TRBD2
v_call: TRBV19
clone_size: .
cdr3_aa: CASSPQRGDFETQYF
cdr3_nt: TGTGCCAGTAGTCCCCAGCGGGGGGATTTCGAGACCCAGTACTTC

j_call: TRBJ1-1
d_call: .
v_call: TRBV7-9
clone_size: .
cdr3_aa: CASRHSRGAGTEAFF
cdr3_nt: TGTGCCAGCAGGCATTCCCGGGGGGCGGGCACTGAAGCTTTCTTT

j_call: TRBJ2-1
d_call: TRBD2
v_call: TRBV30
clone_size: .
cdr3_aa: CACTRLAGPNEQFF
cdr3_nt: TGTGCCTGCACCAGACTAGCGGGACCGAATGAGCAGTTCTTC

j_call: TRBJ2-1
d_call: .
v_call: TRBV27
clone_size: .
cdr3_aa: CASSSLLYSEQFF
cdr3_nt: TGTGCCAGCAGTTCCCTTCTGTATAGTGAGCAGTTCTTC

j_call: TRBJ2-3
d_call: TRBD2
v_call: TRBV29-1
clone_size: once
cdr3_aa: CSVRLAAVTDTQYF
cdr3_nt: TGCAGCGTTCGACTAGCGGCGGTCACAGATACGCAGTATTTT